The 25 T cell receptor beta chains below all came from one sample that was sequenced in a study of response to subunit inactivated influenza vaccine. One entry per CDR3 protein, called by TCRdb with MiXCR from the RT-PCR reads. This table has more than 400,000 distinct CDR3 sequences, about 10% appearing once. Specimen: PBMCs from blood, collected 35 to 45 days after vaccination. These receptors originate from a middle-aged man who received an inactivated influenza vaccine.

The chain joins TRBV5-1 to TRBJ2-5; D call uncertain. The germline CDR1 and CDR2 sequences are SGHRS and YFSETQ. The CDR3 sequence is 14 residues long. Trimming cost V 0 bases and J 5 bases, with 11 bases left between them. The CDR3 coding sequence is TGCGCCAGCAGCTTGGCCAAGGGTATGGAGACCCAGTACTTC. This codes for CASSLAKGMETQYF.

This chain uses TRBV12-3 or TRBV12-4 with TRBJ2-7; D call uncertain. The V gene lost 4 bases and the J gene lost 3 bases, with 10 bases spanning the gap. CDR3 length equals 13 residues. CDR3 bases: TGTGCCAGCAGTTCCGAGGTCGACTACGAGCAGTACTTC. Encoded protein: CASSSEVDYEQYF.

This clonotype has just a few counts. This chain links TRBV3-1 with TRBJ2-1; 9 positions match TRBD2. Unmatched junction bases numbered 8, after V lost 7 bases and J lost 4 bases. CDR3 length equals 15 residues. Germline V gene data show CDR1 as LGHDT and CDR2 as YNNKEL (reference sequence). Here the CDR3 DNA reads TGTGCCAGCATCGAGCGGGGGGCCCCATACAATGAGCAGTTCTTC. The encoded protein is CASIERGAPYNEQFF.

This clonotype turned up a few times. The chain employs TRBV9 and TRBJ2-3; 9 positions match TRBD2. Germline values: CDR1 SGDLS, CDR2 YYNGEE. The length of the CDR3 is 15 residues. The V gene end was trimmed by 3 bases and the J gene end by 3 bases; junction bases not matched to a gene: 5. In DNA form, the CDR3 reads TGTGCCAGCAGCGGTAGCGGGAGAGCAACAGATACGCAGTATTTT. Translated: CASSGSGRATDTQYF. The complete variable domain, with remaining parts taken from reference TRBV9 and TRBJ2-3, reads DSGVTQTPKHLITATGQRVTLRCSPRSGDLSVYWYQQSLDQGLQFLIQYYNGEERAKGNILERFSAQQFPDLHSELNLSSLELGDSALYFCASSGSGRATDTQYFGPGTRLTVL.

This clonotype was seen more than once but under ten times. The CDR3 DNA follows: TGTGCCAGCAGCATAGACAGGGGGAGAGTGTCGGAGCAGTTCTTC. It is translated as CASSIDRGRVSEQFF. V gene TRBV7-9 combines with J gene TRBJ2-1; 9 bases match TRBD1. The CDR3 covers 15 residues. The V segment lost 5 bases and the J segment 10 bases; nucleotides outside the gene matches: 12. In germline, CDR1 is SEHNR, CDR2 FQNEAQ (reference sequence).

Only a few counts were recorded for this clonotype. This chain connects TRBV6-2 or TRBV6-3 to TRBJ2-7; 10 nucleotides match TRBD2. Germline values: CDR1 MNHEY, CDR2 SVGEGT. This CDR3 is 16 amino acids long. V was pared by 1 base and J by 4 bases, with 7 bases of the junction left unmatched. This CDR3 reads CASSYYPGLANYEQYF. CDR3 sequence (DNA): TGTGCCAGCAGTTACTACCCGGGACTAGCGAATTACGAGCAGTACTTC.

This clonotype has a handful of counts. The chain has TRBV24-1 and TRBJ2-5; 9 nucleotides line up with TRBD2. This CDR3 comprises 16 residues. From germline, CDR1 is KGHDR and CDR2 SFDVKD. J lost 4 bases, V lost 6 bases, and 11 bases had no gene match. The CDR3 coding sequence is TGTGCCACCAGTCCAGCGGGAGGTCATCGGGGAGAGACCCAGTACTTC. Translation gives CATSPAGGHRGETQYF.

This clonotype showed up just a few times. This chain joins TRBV28 and TRBJ1-3; D is unclear. Trimming stripped 3 bases from V and 6 bases from J, with 12 bases between. The CDR3 has 14 amino acids. Germline V lookup: CDR1 MDHEN, CDR2 SYDVKM. The CDR3 DNA reads TGTGCCAGCAGTTTTACGGGGATGGCAAACACCATATATTTT. It codes for CASSFTGMANTIYF.

This clonotype has a handful of counts. The rearrangement links TRBV20-1 to TRBJ2-2, with 13 bases fitting TRBD2. The CDR3 loop spans 18 amino acids. The V gene end was trimmed by 0 bases and the J gene end by 5 bases; junction bases not matched to a gene: 9. Germline CDR1 and CDR2: DFQATT and SNEGSKA (reference sequence). The CDR3 DNA reads as TGCAGTGCTAGAGATTCACGGACTAGCGGGAGAAGGACCGGGGAGCTGTTTTTT. Translated: CSARDSRTSGRRTGELFF.

The V call is TRBV4-3, the J call TRBJ1-4; no clear D. V was shortened by 0 bases and J by 5 bases, with 10 bases between the two germline ends. The CDR3 extends over 15 amino acids. CDR1 LGHNA and CDR2 YSLEER come from the germline V gene. This CDR3 is CASSQDRQMNEKLFF. The CDR3 DNA is TGCGCCAGCAGCCAAGATAGGCAGATGAATGAAAAACTGTTTTTT.

This rearrangement joins TRBV2 to TRBJ2-7, with 8 bases that match TRBD1. The CDR3 sequence is 14 residues long. Per germline, CDR1 SNHLY and CDR2 FYNNEI. V shed 6 bases, J shed 6 bases, and the junction held 10 bases outside the gene matches. The CDR3 sequence: CASRMTGVGREQYF. In DNA, the CDR3 is TGTGCCAGCAGGATGACAGGGGTCGGACGCGAGCAGTACTTC.

This clonotype has at least ten counts. V usage is TRBV5-1 and J usage is TRBJ2-7; D may be TRBD1 or TRBD2 (5 bases each). Trimming took off 4 bases at V and 0 bases at J, with 11 bases between the two ends. CDR3 size: 14 residues. The germline V gene encodes CDR1 SGHRS and CDR2 YFSETQ. The CDR3 is CASSLRDGSYEQYF. CDR3 DNA: TGCGCCAGCAGCCTCCGGGACGGCTCCTACGAGCAGTACTTC.

V and J are TRBV20-1 and TRBJ1-5; unclear D gene. The CDR3 is made up of 18 amino acids. CDR1 and CDR2 from the germline V gene are DFQATT and SNEGSKA (reference sequence). V was cut by 3 bases and J by 0 bases, with 21 bases left in between. This CDR3 reads CSARGAGSRPFSNQPQHF. The CDR3 DNA sequence: TGCAGTGCTAGGGGTGCGGGCTCGAGGCCTTTTAGCAATCAGCCCCAGCATTTT.

Ten or more counts support this clonotype. The CDR3 sequence: CASSYSIGHQSYEQYF. In DNA, the CDR3 is TGTGCCAGCAGTTACTCCATCGGACATCAATCCTACGAGCAGTACTTC. The chain employs TRBV6-5 and TRBJ2-7; a weak D match, TRBD1 (5 bases). The CDR3 covers 16 residues. CDR1 is MNHEY, CDR2 SVGAGI, per germline. V was trimmed by 0 bases and J by 1 base, leaving 13 bases between them.

The V call is TRBV4-2, the J call TRBJ2-1; 14 positions match TRBD2. CDR1 is LGHNA, CDR2 YNFKEQ, per germline. The CDR3 is made up of 16 amino acids. J gave up 2 bases and V 5 bases, and 2 bases lay outside the gene matches. The CDR3 DNA sequence: TGTGCCAGCAGCTGGACTAGCGGGAGGACCTACAATGAGCAGTTCTTC. Translated, it gives CASSWTSGRTYNEQFF.

This clonotype occurred a few times. V and J are TRBV10-3 and TRBJ2-1, with D maybe TRBD1 (5 bases). The CDR3 sequence is 15 residues long. CDR1 is ENHRY and CDR2 is SYGVKD in the germline V gene. Deletions cut 6 bases from V and 0 bases from J, with 12 bases between. The CDR3 nucleotides are TGTGCCATCAGCCAACAGGCCAGCTCCTACAATGAGCAGTTCTTC. Amino acids: CAISQQASSYNEQFF.

CDR3 coding DNA: TGTGCCAGCAGCCAAGCAGGGACCACTGAAGCTTTCTTT. Translating gives CASSQAGTTEAFF. The chain couples TRBV3-1 to TRBJ1-1; possibly TRBD1 for D (5 bases). The CDR3 runs to 13 residues. The germline V gene encodes CDR1 LGHDT and CDR2 YNNKEL (reference sequence). V was cut by 1 base and J by 4 bases, with 7 bases left in between. The full variable domain, with the rest looked up from reference TRBV3-1 and TRBJ1-1, is DTAVSQTPKYLVTQMGNDKSIKCEQNLGHDTMYWYKQDSKKFLKIMFSYNNKELIINETVPNRFSPKSPDKAHLNLHINSLELGDSAVYFCASSQAGTTEAFFGQGTRLTVV.

At least ten counts were recorded for this clonotype. Here the CDR3 reads CASSPGQGGTQYF. The CDR3 DNA reads as TGCGCCAGCAGCCCGGGACAGGGTGGAACGCAGTATTTT. This chain joins TRBV5-1 and TRBJ2-5; 9 positions agree with TRBD1. The DNA matches TRBJ2-3 better at its end, which makes the J call doubtful. Germline V gives CDR1 SGHRS, CDR2 YFSETQ. This CDR3 is built from 13 residues.

This clonotype was detected a few times. The chain combines TRBV15 with TRBJ2-3; the D gene is possibly TRBD2 (5 bases). Trimming removed 1 base from V and 4 bases from J, with 12 bases in between. CDR1 LNHNV and CDR2 YYDKDF come from the germline V gene (reference sequence). This CDR3 has 15 amino acids. The chain's CDR3 is CATSRADSVPDTQYF. CDR3 bases: TGTGCCACCAGCAGAGCGGACTCGGTCCCAGATACGCAGTATTTT.

CDR3 residues: CASRPPIGVTGELFF. The CDR3 nucleotides are TGTGCCAGCAGACCCCCGATCGGGGTCACCGGGGAGCTGTTTTTT. V gene TRBV7-9 combines with J gene TRBJ2-2, with D possibly matching TRBD2 (5 bases). The germline CDR1 and CDR2 sequences are SEHNR and FQNEAQ (reference sequence). V lost 6 bases and J lost 4, with 15 bases in between. The CDR3 is 15 amino acids.

V and J are TRBV27 and TRBJ2-7; tentative D call: TRBD1 (6 bases). This CDR3 has 15 residues. Germline V lookup: CDR1 MNHEY, CDR2 SMNVEV (reference sequence). V gave up 5 bases and J gave up 0 bases, with 14 bases separating them. The DNA of the CDR3 is TGTGCCAGCAGTCCAGGGGCGACTGCCTCCTACGAGCAGTACTTC. Its protein product is CASSPGATASYEQYF.

This clonotype showed up just a few times. This sequence joins TRBV5-6 and TRBJ2-7; 7 nucleotides line up with TRBD2. CDR1 and CDR2 (germline): SGHDT, YYEEEE. V lost 4 bases to trimming and J lost 4 bases; unmatched junction nucleotides: 8. This CDR3 has 14 residues. CDR3 sequence: CASSAGTIGYEQYF. The CDR3 DNA is TGTGCCAGCAGCGCCGGGACTATAGGGTACGAGCAGTACTTC. Supplemented by reference TRBV5-6 and TRBJ2-7, the full variable domain reads DAGVTQSPTHLIKTRGQQVTLRCSPKSGHDTVSWYQQALGQGPQFIFQYYEEEERQRGNFPDRFSGHQFPNYSSELNVNALLLGDSALYLCASSAGTIGYEQYFGPGTRLTVT.

The genes are TRBV5-1 and TRBJ2-1; TRBD2 agrees at 7 bases. The germline V gene has CDR1 SGHRS and CDR2 YFSETQ. This CDR3 has 16 residues. V was pared by 4 bases and J by 2 bases, with 9 bases of the junction left unmatched. Written as DNA, the CDR3 is TGCGCCAGCAGCCTTCAGTGGGAGGGCCCCTACAATGAGCAGTTCTTC. Translation gives CASSLQWEGPYNEQFF.

The V gene is TRBV7-9, the J gene TRBJ2-7; D call uncertain. Trimming left V 1 base short and J 6 bases short, with 7 bases between. CDR1 and CDR2 from the germline V gene are SEHNR and FQNEAQ (reference sequence). The CDR3 extends over 12 amino acids. The CDR3 DNA follows: TGTGCCAGCAGCTTAGGGATCCGCGAGCAGTACTTC. It is translated as CASSLGIREQYF.

This clonotype was seen many times. V is TRBV2 and J is TRBJ2-3; 8 bases agree with TRBD2. The trim removed 7 bases at V and 2 bases at J, leaving 14 bases unmatched. This CDR3 is built from 17 residues. CDR1 is SNHLY, CDR2 FYNNEI, per germline. CDR3 sequence: CASKAIVGTRLTDTQYF. The CDR3 DNA reads TGTGCCAGCAAGGCAATCGTAGGGACTAGACTCACAGATACGCAGTATTTT.